One sample yielded the 8 T cell receptor beta chains listed below, sequenced in a study of response to subunit inactivated influenza vaccine. TCRdb re-called the RT-PCR reads through MiXCR, storing one row per CDR3 protein. Found here are around 190,000 distinct CDR3 sequences, 13% to 15% of them singletons; the top ten hold 20% to 30%. The source material was CD8+ T cells sorted from PBMCs, sampled roughly 5 days after vaccination. The receptors derive from a man aged 50-60 years who received an inactivated influenza vaccine.

This clonotype occurred a few times. This chain joins TRBV7-2 and TRBJ2-7; TRBD1 matches 9 bases. Germline CDR1 reads SGHTA; CDR2 reads FQGNSA. The CDR3 length is 15 residues. The J segment lost 0 bases and the V segment lost 5 bases, leaving 5 bases of the junction unmatched. DNA for the CDR3: TGTGCCAGCAGCACCGGACAGGGGATCTCCTACGAGCAGTACTTC. Translated: CASSTGQGISYEQYF.

This clonotype has more than one count but fewer than ten. The chain has TRBV20-1 and TRBJ2-7; D is perhaps TRBD1 (6 bases). The CDR3 totals 12 residues. Trimming shortened V by 2 bases and J by 6 bases, and 11 bases separated the two germline ends. Germline CDR1 and CDR2: DFQATT and SNEGSKA (reference sequence). The CDR3 here is CSARQGIGEQYF. In DNA, the CDR3 is TGCAGTGCTAGACAGGGGATCGGCGAGCAGTACTTC.

This clonotype was picked up a small number of times. The chain recombines TRBV18 with TRBJ2-7; D is undetermined. There are 10 residues in the CDR3. Germline V gene data show CDR1 as KGHSH and CDR2 as LQKENI. The V and J ends lost 3 bases and 7 bases respectively, with 4 bases between them. The DNA of the CDR3 is TGTGCCAGCTCACCGGGTGAGCAGTACTTC. It yields the protein CASSPGEQYF.

This rearrangement joins TRBV20-1 to TRBJ1-2; no clear D gene. The CDR3 consists of 12 residues. Per germline, CDR1 DFQATT and CDR2 SNEGSKA (reference sequence). Trimming took 6 bases from V and 4 from J, leaving 12 bases between them. CDR3 sequence: CSASDGLYGYTF. CDR3 sequence (DNA): TGCAGTGCCTCGGATGGCCTCTATGGCTACACCTTC.

The chain uses TRBV4-3 and TRBJ2-3; perhaps TRBD2 as D (6 bases). V was trimmed by 1 base and J by 5 bases, leaving 16 bases between them. CDR1 LGHNA and CDR2 YSLEER come from the germline V gene. This CDR3 is built from 16 residues. Here the CDR3 DNA reads TGCGCCAGCAGCCAAGTTTTAGCGGATTTATTAGATACGCAGTATTTT. Its translation: CASSQVLADLLDTQYF.

This clonotype appeared a few times. This rearrangement joins TRBV19 to TRBJ2-1; 9 nucleotides line up with TRBD2. The ends lost 1 base at V and 7 bases at J; junction bases unmatched: 8. In germline, CDR1 is LNHDA, CDR2 SQIVND (reference sequence). The CDR3 loop spans 16 amino acids. This CDR3 reads CASSIGGGGALNEQFF. In DNA, the CDR3 is TGTGCCAGTAGTATAGGAGGCGGGGGGGCCTTGAATGAGCAGTTCTTC.

This clonotype was counted a few times. The chain has TRBV7-9 and TRBJ2-5; weak D call: TRBD1 (6 bases). With 0 bases removed from V and 3 bases from J, the gap between germline ends came to 14 bases. The CDR3 is made up of 16 amino acids. The germline V gene has CDR1 SEHNR and CDR2 FQNEAQ (reference sequence). CDR3 DNA: TGTGCCAGCAGCTTAGCCCCCAGGGGCGCTGAAGAGACCCAGTACTTC. Protein: CASSLAPRGAEETQYF.

This sequence joins TRBV30 and TRBJ2-3; 7 nucleotides agree with TRBD2. V dropped 5 bases and J dropped 5; count of bases not matched to a gene: 7. The CDR3 consists of 13 residues. Germline loops: CDR1 GTSNPN, CDR2 SVGIG (reference sequence). The CDR3 region has the DNA TGTGCCTGGGGAAGCGGGATAGAAGATACGCAGTATTTT. Protein: CAWGSGIEDTQYF.